Listed here are 27 T cell receptor beta chains from one sample, sequenced in a study of shared clonotypes between healthy human individuals. Clones were read by immunoSEQ multiplex PCR, and TCRdb kept only the in-frame ones, dropping some. The sample yields about 2.3 million clones, more than 85% seen once. Material: naive CD4+ T cells from PBMCs. Specified subset: CD45RA+ positively selected. The source is a man between 18 and 35 years old in good health. Some clones in this sample may be carry-over from other donors' samples.

To note about this clone: Other DNA sequences from this sample encode an identical CDR3 as well. This chain joins TRBV9 and TRBJ2-1; D perhaps matches TRBD2 (5 bases). The CDR3 extends over 16 amino acids. CDR1 is SGDLS, CDR2 YYNGEE, per germline. The V end lost 0 bases, the J end lost 1 base, and 11 bases lay between the germline ends. The CDR3 nucleotides read TGTGCCAGCAGCGTAGGTGGCGGGCAATCCTACAATGAGCAGTTCTTC. Amino acid sequence: CASSVGGGQSYNEQFF.

The CDR3 here is CASSPRTGATYEQYF. CDR3 nucleotides: TGTGCCAGCAGCCCCCGGACAGGGGCCACCTACGAGCAGTACTTC. The chain has TRBV5-4 and TRBJ2-7; TRBD1 agrees at 9 bases. V dropped 4 bases and J dropped 2; count of bases not matched to a gene: 7. Germline V CDR1 and CDR2: SGHNT, YYREEE (reference sequence). This CDR3 region has 15 residues.

This clone has a single count. The CDR3 sequence is CASSIRQGLLYGYTF. The CDR3, as DNA: TGTGCCAGCAGTATAAGACAGGGCCTCCTCTATGGCTACACCTTC. V gene TRBV27 combines with J gene TRBJ1-2; 7 nucleotides align to TRBD1. Germline V lookup: CDR1 MNHEY, CDR2 SMNVEV (reference sequence). V trimming: 5 bases; J trimming: 4 bases; junction bases outside the gene matches: 10. This CDR3 has 15 amino acids.

This rearrangement joins TRBV19 to TRBJ1-3; D gene ambiguous. There are 12 residues in the CDR3. Germline V gene lookup returns CDR1 LNHDA and CDR2 SQIVND (reference sequence). V lost 3 bases, J lost 3 bases, and 3 bases lay in between. As DNA, the CDR3 is TGTGCCAGTAGTATGGTTGGAAACACCATATATTTT. Its translation: CASSMVGNTIYF. The full variable domain, in which reference TRBV19 and TRBJ1-3 provide the parts outside the CDR3, is DGGITQSPKYLFRKEGQNVTLSCEQNLNHDAMYWYRQDPGQGLRLIYYSQIVNDFQKGDIAEGYSVSREKKESFPLTVTSAQKNPTAFYLCASSMVGNTIYFGEGSWLTVV.

The chain recombines TRBV7-2 with TRBJ2-7; TRBD2 matches at 7 bases. Germline CDR1 and CDR2: SGHTA and FQGNSA. V lost 1 base, J lost 4 bases, and 13 bases stayed unmatched. This CDR3 is 17 amino acids long. The CDR3 coding sequence is TGTGCCAGCAGCTTAGTGGCCCCGGTGCGGGAGAATTACGAGCAGTACTTC. This codes for CASSLVAPVRENYEQYF.

J is TRBJ2-1 and V is TRBV19; 7 bases line up with TRBD2. Trimming at V came to 3 bases and at J to 0 bases, leaving 11 bases not matched to a gene. CDR1 is LNHDA, CDR2 SQIVND, per germline (reference sequence). The CDR3 runs to 18 residues. The CDR3 sequence: CASSIGASGGSSYNEQFF. Here the CDR3 DNA reads TGTGCCAGTAGTATTGGGGCTAGCGGAGGCAGCTCCTACAATGAGCAGTTCTTC.

This chain joins TRBV9 and TRBJ2-2; maybe TRBD2 (6 bases). The CDR3 consists of 15 residues. Germline V gene lookup returns CDR1 SGDLS and CDR2 YYNGEE. V was cut by 4 bases and J by 5 bases, with 15 bases left in between. DNA for the CDR3: TGTGCCAGCAGCAAGCCGGGACTGCCTACCGGGGAGCTGTTTTTT. Its protein is CASSKPGLPTGELFF.

This chain connects TRBV27 to TRBJ2-2; TRBD2 agrees at 8 bases. The CDR3 totals 17 residues. The trim removed 4 bases at V and 7 bases at J, leaving 14 bases unmatched. Germline-derived CDR1 and CDR2 are MNHEY and SMNVEV (reference sequence). This chain's CDR3 is CASSSRPGLGEDGELFF. CDR3 in DNA: TGTGCCAGCAGTTCCCGGCCGGGACTAGGGGAGGACGGGGAGCTGTTTTTT.

The V and J genes are TRBV28 and TRBJ2-4; no reliable D call. The CDR3 sequence is 16 residues long. The germline CDR1 and CDR2 sequences are MDHEN and SYDVKM. V lost 3 bases and J lost 0, with 12 bases in between. CDR3 sequence: CASSFGKDVAKNIQYF. The DNA of the CDR3 is TGTGCCAGCAGTTTCGGAAAAGATGTAGCCAAAAACATTCAGTACTTC.

The genes are TRBV2 and TRBJ1-1; 7 positions agree with TRBD1. CDR3 length equals 12 residues. Germline CDR1 SNHLY, CDR2 FYNNEI. Trimming took 5 bases from V and 7 from J; bases not matched to a gene: 4. CDR3: CASSRDSNEAFF. CDR3 DNA sequence: TGTGCCAGCAGTAGGGACAGCAATGAAGCTTTCTTT. Full variable domain (remainder filled in from reference TRBV2 and TRBJ1-1): EPEVTQTPSHQVTQMGQEVILRCVPISNHLYFYWYRQILGQKVEFLVSFYNNEISEKSEIFDDQFSVERPDGSNFTLKIRSTKLEDSAMYFCASSRDSNEAFFGQGTRLTVV.

This clone was seen once. This chain connects TRBV28 to TRBJ2-3, with D unresolved. There are 17 residues in the CDR3. V lost 2 bases and J lost 0, with 15 bases in between. Germline CDR1 and CDR2: MDHEN and SYDVKM. For the CDR3, the DNA is TGTGCCAGCAGTTTAGGGCTAGAACCGACTAGCACAGATACGCAGTATTTT. As protein: CASSLGLEPTSTDTQYF.

The sample holds a few counts of this clone. At the DNA level, this CDR3 is encoded by other sequences in the same sample as well. This sequence joins TRBV6-6 and TRBJ1-5; D is ambiguous. Germline CDR1 is MNHNY and CDR2 is SVGAGI (reference sequence). The V and J ends lost 2 bases and 2 bases respectively, with 4 bases between them. This CDR3 has 13 amino acids. CDR3 nucleotide sequence: TGTGCCAGCAGTTACACGGGCAATCAGCCCCAGCATTTT. It yields the protein CASSYTGNQPQHF.

The CDR3 is CASSTPLAGAEVRPYNEQFF. The CDR3 nucleotides are TGTGCCAGCAGCACACCGCTAGCGGGAGCTGAGGTGAGACCCTACAATGAGCAGTTCTTC. J is TRBJ2-1 and V is TRBV2; 10 bases are shared with TRBD2. The germline V gene has CDR1 SNHLY and CDR2 FYNNEI. This CDR3 has 20 amino acids. The junction had 19 bases not matched to a gene; V was cut back by 6 bases and J by 2 bases.

This chain connects TRBV30 to TRBJ1-6; no clear D gene. This CDR3 comprises 13 residues. Germline values: CDR1 GTSNPN, CDR2 SVGIG (reference sequence). The ends were cut back, 0 bases at V and 7 bases at J, with 7 bases in the middle. CDR3 loop: CAWSVYQNSPLHF. Here the CDR3 DNA reads TGTGCCTGGAGTGTATACCAGAATTCACCCCTCCACTTT.

This clone appeared a single time. This chain joins TRBV5-1 and TRBJ1-2; no reliable D call. V lost 4 bases and J 3 bases, leaving 16 bases between the germline ends. Germline CDR1 reads SGHRS; CDR2 reads YFSETQ. CDR3 length equals 15 residues. CDR3 amino acids: CASSPPTDQHYGYTF. CDR3 DNA sequence: TGCGCCAGCAGCCCACCGACGGACCAGCACTATGGCTACACCTTC. Full variable domain (rest looked up from reference TRBV5-1 and TRBJ1-2): KAGVTQTPRYLIKTRGQQVTLSCSPISGHRSVSWYQQTPGQGLQFLFEYFSETQRNKGNFPGRFSGRQFSNSRSEMNVSTLELGDSALYLCASSPPTDQHYGYTFGSGTRLTVV.

V gene TRBV6-6 combines with J gene TRBJ2-7, with a weak D call TRBD2 (6 bases). The length of the CDR3 is 15 residues. CDR1 and CDR2 from the germline V gene are MNHNY and SVGAGI (reference sequence). V was shortened by 5 bases and J by 4 bases, with 18 bases between the two germline ends. CDR3 DNA sequence: TGTGCCAGCAGTCTCCTCGCGGGGATATCATACGAGCAGTACTTC. As protein: CASSLLAGISYEQYF.

As to this clone: The sample has other DNA sequences that encode this CDR3 too. The chain has TRBV30 and TRBJ1-2; 8 positions agree with TRBD1. The trim removed 1 base at V and 6 bases at J, leaving 4 bases unmatched. The CDR3 extends over 13 amino acids. Germline CDR1 is GTSNPN and CDR2 is SVGIG (reference sequence). The CDR3 spells CAWSGDRGDGYTF. Here the CDR3 DNA reads TGTGCCTGGAGTGGAGACAGGGGTGATGGCTACACCTTC.

The chain employs TRBV18 and TRBJ2-7, with 12 bases matching TRBD2. V shed 4 bases, J shed 2 bases, and the junction held 9 bases outside the gene matches. The CDR3 is 17 residues long. Germline V gene data show CDR1 as KGHSH and CDR2 as LQKENI. The CDR3: CASSRTTSGRSPYEQYF. The CDR3 DNA reads as TGTGCCAGCTCACGGACTACTAGCGGGAGGTCCCCCTACGAGCAGTACTTC.

The J gene is TRBJ2-2, the V gene TRBV7-7; the D is unclear. V was clipped by 3 bases and J by 4 bases, with 12 bases between them. The germline CDR1 and CDR2 sequences are SSHAT and FNYEAQ (reference sequence). This CDR3 comprises 15 residues. CDR3 sequence reads: CASSLSFTVTGELFF. Here the CDR3 DNA reads TGTGCCAGCAGCTTGAGTTTTACGGTCACCGGGGAGCTGTTTTTT.

In this sample, this clone turned up once. The chain recombines TRBV5-5 with TRBJ2-2, with a weak D call TRBD2 (6 bases). Germline lookup yields CDR1 SGHKS and CDR2 YYEKEE (reference sequence). The CDR3 is 16 residues long. V dropped 4 bases and J dropped 0 bases, with 13 bases sitting between them. The CDR3 sequence: CASSPLGGANTGELFF. Written as DNA, the CDR3 is TGTGCCAGCAGCCCTCTGGGGGGAGCGAACACCGGGGAGCTGTTTTTT.

This clone was recorded once. Other DNA sequences within the sample encode an identical CDR3. V and J are TRBV14 and TRBJ2-5; no firm D call. Trimming removed 2 bases at V and 2 bases at J, with 6 bases between. From germline, CDR1 is SGHDN and CDR2 FVKESK. The CDR3 spans 13 residues. As DNA, the CDR3 is TGTGCCAGCAGCCAACAACAGCAAGAGACCCAGTACTTC. As protein: CASSQQQQETQYF.

The chain combines TRBV28 with TRBJ1-4; 8 bases match TRBD1. V dropped 9 bases and J dropped 6; count of bases not matched to a gene: 3. CDR3 length: 12 amino acids. Germline-derived CDR1 and CDR2 are MDHEN and SYDVKM. This CDR3 is CASGQGYEKLFF. In DNA, the CDR3 is TGTGCCAGTGGACAGGGCTATGAAAAACTGTTTTTT.

As concerns this clone: Within the sample, other DNA sequences also encode this same CDR3. Here the CDR3 reads CASSPPGQGDYGYTF. The CDR3, as DNA: TGTGCCAGCTCACCACCAGGACAGGGGGACTATGGCTACACCTTC. The chain has TRBV18 and TRBJ1-2, with 10 bases that match TRBD1. The CDR3 has 15 amino acids. J lost 3 bases, V lost 0 bases, and 1 base had no gene match. Germline V lookup: CDR1 KGHSH, CDR2 LQKENI.

The gene calls are TRBV5-5 and TRBJ2-6; no firm D call. The CDR3 consists of 17 residues. V lost 5 bases, J lost 0 bases, and 15 bases lay in between. The germline CDR1 and CDR2 sequences are SGHKS and YYEKEE (reference sequence). CDR3 loop: CASRWRGIGSGANVLTF. The CDR3 coding sequence is TGTGCCAGCAGATGGCGTGGTATCGGCTCTGGGGCCAACGTCCTGACTTTC.

In regard to this clone: Other DNA sequences in the same sample also yield this CDR3. The rearrangement links TRBV11-2 to TRBJ2-3; a possible D gene is TRBD2 (5 bases). Germline V CDR1 and CDR2: SGHAT, FQNNGV. V shed 1 base and J shed 0 bases, with 8 bases lying between them. The CDR3 totals 15 residues. DNA of the CDR3: TGTGCCAGCAGCTTAGGGTCGGGAAGCACAGATACGCAGTATTTT. As protein: CASSLGSGSTDTQYF.

The V call is TRBV5-6, the J call TRBJ2-5, with 9 nucleotides matching TRBD1. This CDR3 region has 14 residues. J lost 3 bases, V lost 7 bases, and 7 bases had no gene match. Per the germline V gene, CDR1 is SGHDT and CDR2 is YYEEEE. CDR3 in amino acids: CASAYRGQEETQYF. The CDR3 DNA follows: TGTGCCAGCGCATACAGGGGGCAGGAAGAGACCCAGTACTTC.

The CDR3 is CASSLVRYDTQYF. In DNA form, the CDR3 reads TGTGCCAGCAGCTTAGTTCGATACGATACGCAGTATTTT. The rearrangement joins TRBV11-2 to TRBJ2-3, with D uncertain. The CDR3 is 13 amino acids. The germline gives CDR1 SGHAT, CDR2 FQNNGV. Trimming pared 1 base from V and 6 bases from J, leaving 8 bases between.